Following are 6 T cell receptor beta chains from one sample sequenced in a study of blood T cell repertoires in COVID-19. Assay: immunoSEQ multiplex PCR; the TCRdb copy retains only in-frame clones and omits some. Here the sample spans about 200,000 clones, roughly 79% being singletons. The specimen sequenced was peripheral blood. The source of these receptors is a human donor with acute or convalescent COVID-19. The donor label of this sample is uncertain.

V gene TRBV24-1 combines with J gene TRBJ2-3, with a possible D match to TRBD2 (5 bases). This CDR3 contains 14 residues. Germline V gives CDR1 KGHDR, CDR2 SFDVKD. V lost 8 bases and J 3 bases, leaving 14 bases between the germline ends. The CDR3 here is CATKARRGTDTQYF. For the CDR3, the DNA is TGTGCCACCAAAGCCCGCCGGGGTACAGATACGCAGTATTTT.

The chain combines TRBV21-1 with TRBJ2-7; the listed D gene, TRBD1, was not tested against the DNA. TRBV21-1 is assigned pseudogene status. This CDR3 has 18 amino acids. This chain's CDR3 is CASSKETTRQGVTYEQYF. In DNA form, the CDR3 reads TGTGCCAGCAGCAAAGAGACGACACGGCAGGGGGTTACCTACGAGCAGTACTTC.

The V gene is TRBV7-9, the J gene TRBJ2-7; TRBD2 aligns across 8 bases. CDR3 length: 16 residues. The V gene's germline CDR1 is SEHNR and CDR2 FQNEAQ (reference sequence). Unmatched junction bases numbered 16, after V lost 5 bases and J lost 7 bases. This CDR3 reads CASSHEALAVAREQYF. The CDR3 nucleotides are TGTGCCAGCAGCCACGAGGCACTAGCGGTTGCTCGGGAGCAGTACTTC. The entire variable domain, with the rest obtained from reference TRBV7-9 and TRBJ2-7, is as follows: DTGVSQNPRHKITKRGQNVTFRCDPISEHNRLYWYRQTLGQGPEFLTYFQNEAQLEKSRLLSDRFSAERPKGSFSTLEIQRTEQGDSAMYLCASSHEALAVAREQYFGPGTRLTVT.

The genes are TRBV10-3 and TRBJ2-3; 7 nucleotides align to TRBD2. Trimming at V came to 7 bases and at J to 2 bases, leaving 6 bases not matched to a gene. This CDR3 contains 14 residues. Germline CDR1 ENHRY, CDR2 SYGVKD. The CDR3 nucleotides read TGTGCCATCAAGGGAGCGGGACCCACAGATACGCAGTATTTT. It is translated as CAIKGAGPTDTQYF.

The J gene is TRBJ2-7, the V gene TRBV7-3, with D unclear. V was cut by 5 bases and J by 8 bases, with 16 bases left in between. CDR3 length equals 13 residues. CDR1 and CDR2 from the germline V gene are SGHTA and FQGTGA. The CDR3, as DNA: TGTGCCAGCAGCCCTACCCGAAAAGAAAAGCAGTACTTC. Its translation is CASSPTRKEKQYF.

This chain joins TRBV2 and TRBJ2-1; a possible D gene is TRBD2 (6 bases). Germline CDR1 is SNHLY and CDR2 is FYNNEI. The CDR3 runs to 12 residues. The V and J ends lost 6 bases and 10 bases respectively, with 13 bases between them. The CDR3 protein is CASSDPGGEQFF. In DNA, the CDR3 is TGTGCCAGCAGCGATCCCGGAGGGGAGCAGTTCTTC.